The next 5 T cell receptor beta chains were all read from a single sample in a study of blood T cells in healthy people across ages (dated by TCRdb to 2013 to 2016). The receptor library was made with 5' RACE. Sequencing used an Illumina HiSeq 2500. A second PCR of roughly 7 to 11 cycles was performed with a sample-barcoded 5' primer and a J-beta primer mix. The public reads were run again by TCRdb, first through fastp at Q25 and then through MiXCR, and only productive beta chains were kept. Duplicate CDR3 protein sequences are folded into a single record with the most common DNA and genes. Across this sample there are 600,000 to 1,000,000 distinct CDR3 sequences, with approximately 25% seen only once. Of the sample, under 4.5% is held by the ten largest clones. The same specimen was also included in a second study, on T cells of mothers and their children.

The specimen was blood. Source of these receptors: a boy aged 10-17 years in good health.

This clonotype was seen only a few times. In DNA form, the CDR3 reads TGCAGTGCTACGGGACTAGCGGGAGATTCCTACGAGCAGTACTTC. Its translation is CSATGLAGDSYEQYF. J is TRBJ2-5 and V is TRBV20-1; TRBD2 agrees at 14 bases. The J call may not be correct, given that the DNA end is closer to TRBJ2-7. CDR1 is DFQATT, CDR2 SNEGSKA, per germline (reference sequence). This CDR3 is built from 15 residues.

There are a few counts of this clonotype. The V gene is TRBV7-2, the J gene TRBJ1-5, with D perhaps matching TRBD1 (5 bases). Trimming shortened V by 0 bases and J by 5 bases, and 17 bases separated the two germline ends. Germline CDR1 reads SGHTA; CDR2 reads FQGNSA. The CDR3 is 17 amino acids. The chain's CDR3 is CASSLARSGRLDQPQHF. The CDR3 DNA reads as TGTGCCAGCAGCTTAGCCCGATCAGGGCGTCTAGATCAGCCCCAGCATTTT.

The rearrangement joins TRBV4-3 to TRBJ2-6; perhaps TRBD2 as D (6 bases). Trimming removed 0 bases from V and 4 bases from J, with 13 bases in between. The germline V gene has CDR1 LGHNA and CDR2 YSLEER. The CDR3 is 17 residues long. The CDR3, as DNA: TGCGCCAGCAGCCAAGAGACCCCCGGGAGAGGGGCCAACGTCCTGACTTTC. Translation gives CASSQETPGRGANVLTF.

Only a few counts were recorded for this clonotype. The rearrangement links TRBV2 to TRBJ2-7; D unclear. V was shortened by 3 bases and J by 3 bases, with 12 bases between the two germline ends. This CDR3 spans 14 amino acids. Germline V gene lookup returns CDR1 SNHLY and CDR2 FYNNEI. The CDR3 is CASSDSGPHYEQYF. CDR3 nucleotides: TGTGCCAGCAGTGATTCCGGGCCCCACTACGAGCAGTACTTC.

The rearrangement joins TRBV28 to TRBJ2-7, with D unresolved. Trimming took 5 bases from V and 7 from J, leaving 15 bases between them. The germline gives CDR1 MDHEN, CDR2 SYDVKM. The CDR3 contains 13 residues. CDR3 bases: TGTGCCAGCAGTGCCCTCCCCGCGGTGGAGCAGTACTTC. Protein product: CASSALPAVEQYF.